These 15 T cell receptor beta chains were all obtained from the same sample, sequenced in a study of blood T cell repertoires in COVID-19. The assay was immunoSEQ multiplex PCR, and TCRdb's table has in-frame clones only and misses some. The sample includes about 250,000 clones, roughly 85% seen only once; the top ten take roughly 4.3%. Sequencing was carried out using PBMCs or T cells enriched from blood (not recorded which). The receptors shown here come from a woman aged 25 to 39 who had recovered from COVID-19.

This clone was recorded a few times. The chain employs TRBV12-5 and TRBJ2-7; the D is unclear. This CDR3 has 11 amino acids. The V gene lost 2 bases and the J gene lost 3 bases, with 2 bases spanning the gap. CDR1 and CDR2 from the germline V gene are LGHNT and FRNRAP. CDR3 loop: CASGLHYEQYF. CDR3 sequence (DNA): TGTGCTAGTGGTTTGCACTACGAGCAGTACTTC. Full variable domain (missing parts from reference TRBV12-5 and TRBJ2-7): DARVTQTPRHKVTEMGQEVTMRCQPILGHNTVFWYRQTMMQGLELLAYFRNRAPLDDSGMPKDRFSAEMPDATLATLKIQPSEPRDSAVYFCASGLHYEQYFGPGTRLTVT.

The V call is TRBV7-2, the J call TRBJ1-3; no definite D call. Germline CDR1 and CDR2: SGHTA and FQGNSA. This CDR3 is 12 amino acids long. V gave up 5 bases and J gave up 9 bases, with 11 bases separating them. CDR3 loop: CASSGSRSTIYF. CDR3 coding DNA: TGTGCCAGCAGCGGCTCGAGGAGCACCATATATTTT. The full variable domain, rest sourced from reference TRBV7-2 and TRBJ1-3, is GAGVSQSPSNKVTEKGKDVELRCDPISGHTALYWYRQSLGQGLEFLIYFQGNSAPDKSGLPSDRFSAERTGGSVSTLTIQRTQQEDSAVYLCASSGSRSTIYFGEGSWLTVV.

The V gene is TRBV7-6, the J gene TRBJ1-1; TRBD1 matches 7 bases. With V trimmed by 4 bases and J by 4 bases, 9 bases remained unmatched. The CDR3 runs to 15 residues. Looked up from germline, CDR1 is SGHVS and CDR2 is FNYEAQ. The DNA of the CDR3 is TGTGCCAGCAGCTCATTCGACAGGGAAGGCACTGAAGCTTTCTTT. Translation gives CASSSFDREGTEAFF. The entire variable domain, with the rest obtained from reference TRBV7-6 and TRBJ1-1, is as follows: GAGVSQSPRYKVTKRGQDVALRCDPISGHVSLYWYRQALGQGPEFLTYFNYEAQQDKSGLPNDRFSAERPEGSISTLTIQRTEQRDSAMYRCASSSFDREGTEAFFGQGTRLTVV.

This chain connects TRBV27 to TRBJ2-1; 7 nucleotides agree with TRBD2. Trimming cost V 7 bases and J 6 bases; bases outside gene matches: 6. Germline loops: CDR1 MNHEY, CDR2 SMNVEV (reference sequence). The CDR3 extends over 13 amino acids. CDR3 amino acids: CASILAVGNEQFF. The CDR3 DNA reads as TGTGCCAGCATTCTAGCGGTGGGCAATGAGCAGTTCTTC.

This clone was found once. The CDR3 protein is CASSFVLLAGLAKETQYF. DNA for the CDR3: TGTGCCAGCAGCTTTGTTCTTCTGGCGGGACTAGCTAAAGAGACCCAGTACTTC. The chain carries TRBV5-8 and TRBJ2-5; 9 nucleotides line up with TRBD2. CDR1 and CDR2 (germline): SGHTS, YDEGEE. The CDR3 is 18 amino acids. The V and J ends lost 2 bases and 3 bases, in that order; junction bases with no gene match: 14.

CDR3: CASSLLEAEAFF. The CDR3 DNA sequence: TGTGCCAGCAGTTTACTGGAGGCTGAAGCTTTCTTT. The chain employs TRBV28 and TRBJ1-1; D remains unclear. Deletions cut 2 bases from V and 6 bases from J, with 7 bases between. The CDR3 covers 12 residues. The germline V gene encodes CDR1 MDHEN and CDR2 SYDVKM.

The chain links TRBV5-5 to TRBJ2-7, with TRBD2 as a possible D gene (7 bases). The CDR3 extends over 14 amino acids. Germline V gene lookup returns CDR1 SGHKS and CDR2 YYEKEE (reference sequence). V gave up 1 base and J gave up 5 bases, with 13 bases separating them. CDR3: CASSLYRGGHEQYF. CDR3 nucleotide sequence: TGTGCCAGCAGCTTGTATAGGGGGGGCCACGAGCAGTACTTC.

The chain couples TRBV7-8 to TRBJ2-2; 12 bases line up with TRBD1. With 3 bases clipped from V and 6 bases from J, the junction kept 11 bases outside the gene matches. The CDR3 runs to 18 residues. The germline gives CDR1 SGHVS, CDR2 FQNEAQ. The CDR3 DNA sequence: TGTGCCAGCAGCTTCCGCATAGCCGGGACAGGGGGCCCCGGGGAGCTGTTTTTT. It specifies CASSFRIAGTGGPGELFF.

The chain joins TRBV5-6 to TRBJ1-5; 9 bases are shared with TRBD1. With V trimmed by 5 bases and J by 4 bases, 7 bases remained unmatched. CDR3 length equals 15 residues. Germline V lookup: CDR1 SGHDT, CDR2 YYEEEE. The CDR3, as DNA: TGTGCCAGCAGTTTTATGGGACAGGGAAATCAGCCCCAGCATTTT. Its translation: CASSFMGQGNQPQHF. Complete variable domain (other parts from reference TRBV5-6 and TRBJ1-5): DAGVTQSPTHLIKTRGQQVTLRCSPKSGHDTVSWYQQALGQGPQFIFQYYEEEERQRGNFPDRFSGHQFPNYSSELNVNALLLGDSALYLCASSFMGQGNQPQHFGDGTRLSIL.

The chain recombines TRBV29-1 with TRBJ2-7, with 8 bases aligning to TRBD1. Germline values: CDR1 SQVTM, CDR2 ANQGSEA. The CDR3 is 13 residues long. V gave up 6 bases and J gave up 6 bases; unmatched junction bases: 10. Here the CDR3 DNA reads TGCAGCGTCCCTTCCCAGGGGGCAGGCGAGCAGTACTTC. Encoded protein: CSVPSQGAGEQYF.

This clone occurred a few times. J is TRBJ1-5 and V is TRBV28, with 7 bases lining up with TRBD1. CDR3 size: 18 residues. Germline CDR1 reads MDHEN; CDR2 reads SYDVKM. The J segment lost 4 bases and the V segment lost 4 bases, leaving 16 bases of the junction unmatched. CDR3 sequence reads: CASSYSMTRQGSNQPQHF. The CDR3 DNA reads as TGTGCCAGCAGTTACTCGATGACCAGACAGGGATCGAATCAGCCCCAGCATTTT.

This clone was recorded only once. The rearrangement uses TRBV12-3 or TRBV12-4 and TRBJ2-1; D is unclear. The germline V and J ends were trimmed by 5 bases and 7 bases, with 12 bases remaining between them. This CDR3 has 13 residues. CDR3 loop: CASSPGSQNEQFF. The CDR3 DNA reads TGTGCCAGCAGTCCCGGGTCGCAAAATGAGCAGTTCTTC.

The chain is built from TRBV28 and TRBJ2-5; no clear D. The V gene's germline CDR1 is MDHEN and CDR2 SYDVKM. The germline V and J ends were trimmed by 3 bases and 5 bases, with 13 bases remaining between them. This CDR3 is built from 14 residues. CDR3 nucleotide sequence: TGTGCCAGCAGTTTGATAACGGTTCGGGAGACCCAGTACTTC. Translation gives CASSLITVRETQYF.

The V and J genes are TRBV6-5 and TRBJ1-2; TRBD1 is a possible D gene (6 bases). Trimming shortened V by 7 bases and J by 8 bases, and 17 bases separated the two germline ends. In germline, CDR1 is MNHEY, CDR2 SVGAGI. CDR3 size: 13 residues. DNA of the CDR3: TGTGCCAGCACCTGGGGGGGCGCGAAGGGCTACACCTTC. Translating it yields CASTWGGAKGYTF.

The gene calls are TRBV28 and TRBJ1-2, with a possible D match to TRBD1 (6 bases). The CDR3 totals 14 residues. V lost 6 bases to trimming and J lost 7 bases, with 18 bases between them. CDR1 and CDR2 (germline): MDHEN, SYDVKM. CDR3 protein: CASSSKQGRGGYTF. In DNA form, the CDR3 reads TGTGCCAGCAGCTCGAAGCAGGGGAGAGGTGGCTACACCTTC.